These T cell receptor beta chains were read from a single sample in a study of naive and memory T cell subsets. Each CDR3 protein gets one entry after TCRdb re-called the UMI-ligation and nested PCR reads with MiXCR. The data hold around 140,000 distinct CDR3 sequences, with about 20% observed a single time. The sequencing sample was made of naive CD8+ T cells from blood. These TCRs come from a human donor in good health. Both conserved end residues are part of each CDR3. A D gene is named only where the DNA matches it firmly. The size entry is marked missing in some rows and otherwise reads once, few, many or a size class.

D	size	length	J	V	CDR3	DNA
TRBD1	.	17	TRBJ1-1	TRBV13	CASSLVGTGRMNTEAFF	TGTGCCAGCAGCTTAGTCGGGACAGGGAGGATGAACACTGAAGCTTTCTTT
.	few	13	TRBJ2-5	TRBV12-3/TRBV12-4	CASSKGGPETQYF	TGTGCCAGCAGCAAAGGAGGGCCGGAGACCCAGTACTTC
TRBD1	.	15	TRBJ1-1	TRBV28	CASSWDRGLGNEAFF	TGTGCCAGCAGTTGGGACAGGGGGTTGGGAAATGAAGCTTTCTTT
.	few	12	TRBJ1-1	TRBV20-1	CSAGRGTAEAFF	TGCAGTGCGGGTCGGGGGACGGCTGAAGCTTTCTTT
TRBD1	.	13	TRBJ1-1	TRBV5-5	CASSGGGSTEAFF	TGTGCCAGCAGCGGAGGGGGCTCGACTGAAGCTTTCTTT
.	.	14	TRBJ1-2	TRBV28	CASVPWGVEYGYTF	TGTGCCAGCGTTCCTTGGGGAGTGGAGTATGGCTACACCTTC
.	.	15	TRBJ2-7	TRBV28	CASSRDLPLAYEQYF	TGTGCCAGCAGCCGCGACTTGCCCCTCGCCTACGAGCAGTACTTC
TRBD2	few	18	TRBJ2-1	TRBV29-1	CSVGWTSGRLSTYNEQFF	TGCAGCGTGGGGTGGACTAGCGGGAGGCTCAGCACCTACAATGAGCAGTTCTTC
.	once	15	TRBJ2-1	TRBV5-4	CASSLVESSYNEQFF	TGTGCCAGCAGCTTGGTGGAAAGCTCCTACAATGAGCAGTTCTTC
.	.	13	TRBJ2-1	TRBV28	CASSFLRYNEQFF	TGTGCCAGCAGTTTCTTGCGCTACAATGAGCAGTTCTTC
TRBD2	few	15	TRBJ2-1	TRBV14	CASSQDLGLHNEQFF	TGTGCCAGCAGCCAAGATTTGGGACTACACAATGAGCAGTTCTTC
TRBD2	.	17	TRBJ2-3	TRBV7-9	CASSPQASGRLADTQYF	TGTGCCAGCAGCCCGCAGGCTAGCGGCCGGCTGGCAGATACGCAGTATTTT
.	.	15	TRBJ2-3	TRBV11-3	CASSLLATHTDTQYF	TGTGCCAGCAGCTTACTGGCGACACACACAGATACGCAGTATTTT
TRBD1	.	15	TRBJ2-7	TRBV4-1	CASSQFTGELYEQYF	TGCGCCAGCAGCCAATTCACAGGGGAACTCTACGAGCAGTACTTC
.	.	14	TRBJ2-1	TRBV12-3/TRBV12-4	CASSPGGAMNEQFF	TGTGCCAGCAGTCCTGGCGGGGCCATGAATGAGCAGTTCTTC